A single sample is the source of the 32 T cell receptor beta chains below, sequenced in a study of Tregs in tolerant kidney transplant recipients. This table comes from immunoSEQ multiplex PCR, and its TCRdb copy is limited to in-frame clones, with some not included. The sample lists more than 95,000 clones; approximately 90% were seen once. The sample was CD4+ T cells from blood. These TCRs come from a human donor in good health.

The gene calls are TRBV7-2 and TRBJ1-5; 7 nucleotides agree with TRBD1. V lost 1 base and J lost 5; bases outside the gene matches: 5. This CDR3 has 15 amino acids. The germline CDR1 and CDR2 sequences are SGHTA and FQGNSA. The CDR3 protein is CASSLGGGADQPQHF. The CDR3 bases are TGTGCCAGCAGCTTAGGAGGGGGCGCCGATCAGCCCCAGCATTTT. Full variable domain (missing parts from reference TRBV7-2 and TRBJ1-5): GAGVSQSPSNKVTEKGKDVELRCDPISGHTALYWYRQSLGQGLEFLIYFQGNSAPDKSGLPSDRFSAERTGGSVSTLTIQRTQQEDSAVYLCASSLGGGADQPQHFGDGTRLSIL.

The chain joins TRBV19 to TRBJ1-3, with D perhaps matching TRBD1 (5 bases). Germline lookup yields CDR1 LNHDA and CDR2 SQIVND (reference sequence). V shed 7 bases and J shed 1 base, with 14 bases lying between them. The CDR3 has 15 amino acids. This CDR3 reads CASKVDSTSGNTIYF. CDR3 bases: TGTGCCAGTAAGGTCGACAGCACATCTGGAAACACCATATATTTT.

V usage is TRBV29-1 and J usage is TRBJ1-1; D is unresolved. This CDR3 comprises 12 residues. The V and J ends lost 0 bases and 7 bases respectively, with 9 bases between them. Per the germline V gene, CDR1 is SQVTM and CDR2 is ANQGSEA. In DNA, the CDR3 is TGCAGCGTTGAAGAAGGGATTGGTGAAGCTTTCTTT. It specifies CSVEEGIGEAFF.

The gene calls are TRBV6-5 and TRBJ2-3, with 8 bases fitting TRBD1. In germline, CDR1 is MNHEY, CDR2 SVGAGI. The CDR3 spans 14 residues. V lost 5 bases, J lost 1 base, and 2 bases stayed unmatched. The CDR3 reads CASSAGQGTDTQYF. In DNA form, the CDR3 reads TGTGCCAGCAGTGCGGGACAGGGCACAGATACGCAGTATTTT.

The J gene is TRBJ1-4, the V gene TRBV25-1; TRBD1 might be the D (6 bases). This CDR3 contains 16 residues. Germline loops: CDR1 MGHDK, CDR2 SYGVNS. V lost 7 bases, J lost 3 bases, and 18 bases lay in between. For the CDR3, the DNA is TGTGCCAGCACCCTGAGCGTGGGGGCCCCTAATGAAAAACTGTTTTTT. It codes for CASTLSVGAPNEKLFF.

The chain carries TRBV7-6 and TRBJ2-2; 8 bases match TRBD2. This CDR3 spans 16 amino acids. Germline V gene data show CDR1 as SGHVS and CDR2 as FNYEAQ. J gave up 5 bases and V 5 bases, and 10 bases lay outside the gene matches. CDR3 DNA: TGTGCCAGCAGCCCGACCGGGACTAGAGGAACCGGGGAGCTGTTTTTT. Residues: CASSPTGTRGTGELFF.

As regards this clone: Other DNA sequences from this sample encode an identical CDR3 as well. This chain uses TRBV18 with TRBJ2-5; no clear D gene. Trimming removed 3 bases from V and 2 bases from J, with 1 base in between. The germline V gene has CDR1 KGHSH and CDR2 LQKENI. The CDR3 has 11 amino acids. The DNA for the CDR3 is TGTGCCAGCTCACCGCAAGAGACCCAGTACTTC. This sequence encodes CASSPQETQYF.

The V and J genes are TRBV6-5 and TRBJ2-4, with D possibly matching TRBD2 (5 bases). This CDR3 has 14 residues. V lost 5 bases, J lost 1 base, and 9 bases lay in between. CDR1 and CDR2 (germline): MNHEY, SVGAGI. The CDR3 reads CASSNRGAKNIQYF. CDR3 DNA sequence: TGTGCCAGCAGTAACCGGGGTGCCAAAAACATTCAGTACTTC.

The chain carries TRBV11-2 and TRBJ1-2, with D hard to call. The germline V and J ends were trimmed by 3 bases and 3 bases, with 2 bases remaining between them. The CDR3 contains 11 residues. Looked up from germline, CDR1 is SGHAT and CDR2 is FQNNGV. CDR3 in DNA: TGTGCCAGCAGCTTGGACTATGGCTACACCTTC. Protein product: CASSLDYGYTF.

This sequence joins TRBV2 and TRBJ1-5, with a tentative D call TRBD1 (6 bases). Germline values: CDR1 SNHLY, CDR2 FYNNEI. The CDR3 length is 18 residues. The ends were cut back, 5 bases at V and 6 bases at J, with 26 bases in the middle. CDR3 DNA sequence: TGTGCCAGCAGTTTTCACTTTATAGGGACAAATTCGGGTCAGCCCCAGCATTTT. It encodes CASSFHFIGTNSGQPQHF.

The chain uses TRBV4-1 and TRBJ2-5, with 15 positions matching TRBD2. V was clipped by 4 bases and J by 7 bases; unmatched bases: 7. Germline CDR1 MGHRA, CDR2 YSYEKL. The CDR3 has 16 residues. The CDR3 coding sequence is TGCGCCAGCAGCCGAGGACTAGCGGGAGGGCCTTGGACCCAGTACTTC. This encodes CASSRGLAGGPWTQYF.

The chain recombines TRBV5-6 with TRBJ1-3; D gene unclear. The V and J ends lost 0 bases and 3 bases respectively, with 7 bases between them. Germline V gene data show CDR1 as SGHDT and CDR2 as YYEEEE. CDR3 length equals 14 residues. The CDR3 nucleotides read TGTGCCAGCAGCTTGGGATTTAATGGAAACACCATATATTTT. Residues: CASSLGFNGNTIYF.

Here the CDR3 DNA reads TGTGCCAGCAACGAACGAATGAACACTGAAGCTTTCTTT. Its translation: CASNERMNTEAFF. The chain joins TRBV6-6 to TRBJ1-1; D gene unclear. Trimming pared 7 bases from V and 0 bases from J, leaving 9 bases between. The CDR3 is made up of 13 amino acids. Germline V lookup: CDR1 MNHNY, CDR2 SVGAGI (reference sequence).

The CDR3 loop is CASSPQGRPTETQYF. In DNA, the CDR3 is TGTGCCAGCTCCCCACAGGGGCGGCCGACGGAGACCCAGTACTTC. The rearrangement uses TRBV6-5 and TRBJ2-5; the match to TRBD1 covers 7 bases. Germline CDR1 reads MNHEY; CDR2 reads SVGAGI. The CDR3 sequence is 15 residues long. Unmatched junction bases numbered 14, after V lost 8 bases and J lost 5 bases.

The V and J genes are TRBV6-1 and TRBJ1-5, with 10 positions matching TRBD1. V shed 5 bases and J 2 bases; nucleotides not matched to a gene: 3. There are 15 residues in the CDR3. CDR1 is MNHNS, CDR2 SASEGT, per germline. The CDR3 coding sequence is TGTGCCAGCAGTCGACAGGGGGCGGGCAATCAGCCCCAGCATTTT. It translates to CASSRQGAGNQPQHF.

In this sample, this clone turned up once. The chain joins TRBV6-5 to TRBJ2-3, with D perhaps matching TRBD2 (6 bases). Germline CDR1 is MNHEY and CDR2 is SVGAGI. V lost 3 bases, J lost 2 bases, and 12 bases lay in between. This CDR3 has 15 amino acids. For the CDR3, the DNA is TGTGCCAGCAGTTATCGGGACTTACTCACAGATACGCAGTATTTT. It encodes CASSYRDLLTDTQYF.

The chain couples TRBV4-1 to TRBJ2-5; 12 nucleotides align to TRBD2. CDR1 and CDR2 (germline): MGHRA, YSYEKL. V trimming: 0 bases; J trimming: 2 bases; junction bases outside the gene matches: 4. CDR3 size: 17 residues. DNA for the CDR3: TGCGCCAGCAGCCAAGATAGGACTAGCGGGGCACAAGAGACCCAGTACTTC. Its protein is CASSQDRTSGAQETQYF.

The V gene is TRBV2, the J gene TRBJ1-2; 10 nucleotides align to TRBD1. J lost 8 bases, V lost 4 bases, and 10 bases had no gene match. Looked up from germline, CDR1 is SNHLY and CDR2 is FYNNEI. The CDR3 sequence is 15 residues long. CDR3 sequence reads: CASSGPGTGDPGYTF. The CDR3 DNA reads TGTGCCAGCAGTGGGCCCGGGACAGGGGATCCAGGCTACACCTTC.

J is TRBJ2-6 and V is TRBV29-1; D not resolved. The germline V gene encodes CDR1 SQVTM and CDR2 ANQGSEA. Between the trimmed V and J ends, which lost 3 bases and 0 bases, there was a span of 0 bases. This CDR3 region has 12 residues. CDR3 amino acids: CSVDSGANVLTF. CDR3 nucleotide sequence: TGCAGCGTTGACTCTGGGGCCAACGTCCTGACTTTC.

V is TRBV29-1 and J is TRBJ2-1, with 7 nucleotides matching TRBD1. Per the germline V gene, CDR1 is SQVTM and CDR2 is ANQGSEA. V was clipped by 4 bases and J by 5 bases; unmatched bases: 11. The CDR3 loop spans 15 amino acids. CDR3 sequence (DNA): TGCAGCGTTGCTAGACAGGGTCAAGGGAACAATGAGCAGTTCTTC. The encoded protein is CSVARQGQGNNEQFF.

DNA of the CDR3: TGCGCCAGCAGCCGGACTGACTACGAGCAGTACTTC. The encoded protein is CASSRTDYEQYF. The V gene is TRBV5-1, the J gene TRBJ2-7, with D possibly being TRBD2 (5 bases). The CDR3 loop spans 12 amino acids. The germline gives CDR1 SGHRS, CDR2 YFSETQ. V lost 4 bases, J lost 3 bases, and 8 bases lay in between. The complete variable domain, with remaining parts taken from reference TRBV5-1 and TRBJ2-7, reads KAGVTQTPRYLIKTRGQQVTLSCSPISGHRSVSWYQQTPGQGLQFLFEYFSETQRNKGNFPGRFSGRQFSNSRSEMNVSTLELGDSALYLCASSRTDYEQYFGPGTRLTVT.

This clone occurred once. Here the CDR3 DNA reads TGTGCCAGCAGTAGAACTAGCGGGGGGCGCCTCCAAGAGACCCAGTACTTC. Encoded protein: CASSRTSGGRLQETQYF. The chain has TRBV27 and TRBJ2-5; 12 positions agree with TRBD2. The CDR3 consists of 17 residues. Trimming cost V 5 bases and J 1 base; bases outside gene matches: 8. Germline assignment: CDR1 MNHEY and CDR2 SMNVEV (reference sequence).

The CDR3, as DNA: TGCGCCAGCAGCTACCCCTTCCTTAGCGGGAGAGCTTTCACCGGGGAGCTGTTTTTT. It specifies CASSYPFLSGRAFTGELFF. This rearrangement joins TRBV4-1 to TRBJ2-2; 9 positions match TRBD2. This CDR3 spans 19 amino acids. The V gene end was trimmed by 5 bases and the J gene end by 4 bases; junction bases not matched to a gene: 17. Looked up from germline, CDR1 is MGHRA and CDR2 is YSYEKL.

The rearrangement links TRBV5-1 to TRBJ2-5, with TRBD2 identical over 7 bases. CDR1 is SGHRS, CDR2 YFSETQ, per germline. CDR3 length: 17 residues. Unmatched junction bases numbered 13, after V lost 2 bases and J lost 3 bases. CDR3: CASSFTTGTGREETQYF. The CDR3, as DNA: TGCGCCAGCAGCTTCACCACCGGGACGGGGAGGGAAGAGACCCAGTACTTC.

The chain is built from TRBV10-1 and TRBJ1-6; D perhaps matches TRBD1 (5 bases). This CDR3 is 14 amino acids long. Trimming removed 4 bases from V and 6 bases from J, with 10 bases in between. Germline CDR1 WNHNN, CDR2 SYGVQD (reference sequence). In DNA, the CDR3 is TGCGCCAGCAGTGCACGGGGGAGTAATTCACCCCTCCACTTT. Amino acid sequence: CASSARGSNSPLHF.

This chain links TRBV6-1 with TRBJ1-4; D is uncertain. V lost 1 base and J lost 5, with 11 bases in between. The CDR3 length is 15 residues. Germline-derived CDR1 and CDR2 are MNHNS and SASEGT. The CDR3 loop reads CASSEGAAGNEKLFF. DNA of the CDR3: TGTGCCAGCAGTGAAGGGGCGGCAGGAAATGAAAAACTGTTTTTT.

The rearrangement links TRBV14 to TRBJ1-4; a weak D match, TRBD1 (6 bases). The CDR3 spans 15 residues. The V gene's germline CDR1 is SGHDN and CDR2 FVKESK. The V end was cut by 3 bases, the J end by 8 bases, with 16 bases between. The CDR3 nucleotides read TGTGCCAGCAGCCAGGACAGTTCTCTAGGGGAAAAACTGTTTTTT. It specifies CASSQDSSLGEKLFF.

The table lists this clone with a count of one. The J gene is TRBJ1-1, the V gene TRBV2; TRBD1 might be the D (6 bases). Trimming took 6 bases from V and 6 from J, leaving 11 bases between them. Germline V gene data show CDR1 as SNHLY and CDR2 as FYNNEI. This CDR3 spans 12 amino acids. CDR3 region: CASRLQGSEAFF. As DNA, the CDR3 is TGTGCCAGCAGGTTACAGGGATCTGAAGCTTTCTTT.

The chain carries TRBV14 and TRBJ1-4, with D unresolved. Trimming cost V 5 bases and J 7 bases, with 14 bases left between them. The CDR3 has 14 residues. Germline assignment: CDR1 SGHDN and CDR2 FVKESK. For the CDR3, the DNA is TGTGCCAGCAGCTTAGCCGGGTTGGGTGAAAAACTGTTTTTT. As protein: CASSLAGLGEKLFF.

With respect to this clone: The junction differs from germline at one of its ends, possibly a read error. V is TRBV7-9 and J is TRBJ1-1; D is uncertain. Per the germline V gene, CDR1 is SEHNR and CDR2 is FQNEAQ (reference sequence). The CDR3 spans 10 residues. Here the CDR3 reads CASSRTAGPF. The CDR3 region has the DNA TGTGCCAGCAGCAGGACCGCCGGACCCTTT.

The CDR3 sequence is CASRTGSGPSYEQYF. In nucleotides, the CDR3 is TGTGCCAGTCGGACAGGGTCGGGGCCTTCCTACGAGCAGTACTTC. The chain links TRBV19 to TRBJ2-7, with 8 bases matching TRBD1. The CDR3 extends over 15 amino acids. The V segment lost 8 bases and the J segment 1 base; nucleotides outside the gene matches: 10. Germline CDR1 and CDR2: LNHDA and SQIVND (reference sequence).

The genes are TRBV6-1 and TRBJ1-6; no clear D gene. CDR1 MNHNS and CDR2 SASEGT come from the germline V gene. The V end lost 6 bases, the J end lost 7 bases, and 13 bases lay between the germline ends. CDR3 length: 14 amino acids. This chain's CDR3 is CASRPGQGNSPLHF. The CDR3 DNA reads TGTGCCAGCAGACCGGGCCAAGGAAATTCACCCCTCCACTTT.